What follows are 13 T cell receptor beta chains derived from one specimen sequenced in a study of blood T cell repertoires in COVID-19. This table comes from immunoSEQ multiplex PCR, and its TCRdb copy is limited to in-frame clones, with some not included. The sample has approximately 70,000 clones; more than 60% are singletons. Sequencing was carried out using peripheral blood. The receptors shown here come from a woman aged 45-59 years with acute or convalescent COVID-19.

The V and J genes are TRBV7-2 and TRBJ2-7; 10 nucleotides agree with TRBD2. The length of the CDR3 is 16 residues. J was trimmed by 1 base and V by 0 bases; bases with no gene match: 3. Germline loops: CDR1 SGHTA, CDR2 FQGNSA. The CDR3 spells CASSLAPSGSSYEQYF. The CDR3 DNA reads as TGTGCCAGCAGCTTAGCGCCTAGCGGGAGTTCCTACGAGCAGTACTTC. The entire variable domain, with the rest obtained from reference TRBV7-2 and TRBJ2-7, is as follows: GAGVSQSPSNKVTEKGKDVELRCDPISGHTALYWYRQSLGQGLEFLIYFQGNSAPDKSGLPSDRFSAERTGGSVSTLTIQRTQQEDSAVYLCASSLAPSGSSYEQYFGPGTRLTVT.

In DNA form, the CDR3 reads TGCAGCGTTGCTAAGAGGGATGGCGGCTACACCTTC. It codes for CSVAKRDGGYTF. This sequence joins TRBV29-1 and TRBJ1-2; no clear D. The CDR3 extends over 12 amino acids. Per the germline V gene, CDR1 is SQVTM and CDR2 is ANQGSEA. The ends were cut back, 4 bases at V and 8 bases at J, with 14 bases in the middle.

This chain uses TRBV28 with TRBJ2-5, with TRBD1 identical over 7 bases. Losses at the gene ends were 5 bases for V and 1 base for J; bases not matched to a gene: 7. The CDR3 covers 15 residues. Per germline, CDR1 MDHEN and CDR2 SYDVKM. The CDR3 is CASSRQGYFQETQYF. CDR3 coding DNA: TGTGCCAGCAGTCGACAGGGATATTTCCAAGAGACCCAGTACTTC.

CDR3 loop: CASSATAGELNTEAFF. The CDR3 DNA follows: TGTGCCAGCAGTGCGACCGCGGGAGAGTTGAACACTGAAGCTTTCTTT. The chain employs TRBV25-1 and TRBJ1-1; D not resolved. Germline V gives CDR1 MGHDK, CDR2 SYGVNS. This CDR3 contains 16 residues. Trimming cost V 4 bases and J 0 bases, with 15 bases left between them.

The V gene is TRBV11-2, the J gene TRBJ2-7; no clear D. The CDR3 is 13 amino acids. Trimming pared 5 bases from V and 4 bases from J, leaving 12 bases between. Germline-derived CDR1 and CDR2 are SGHAT and FQNNGV. The CDR3 DNA is TGTGCCAGCAGCCCCAAAGCGAGGTACGAGCAGTACTTC. Protein: CASSPKARYEQYF.

The V and J genes are TRBV10-3 and TRBJ1-2; D gene unclear. CDR1 and CDR2 from the germline V gene are ENHRY and SYGVKD. V was cut by 6 bases and J by 0 bases, with 11 bases left in between. CDR3 length: 14 amino acids. The CDR3 spells CAISRREANYGYTF. In DNA, the CDR3 is TGTGCCATCAGCCGACGCGAGGCTAACTATGGCTACACCTTC.

This chain connects TRBV7-6 to TRBJ1-2, with D possibly TRBD1 on 5 matching bases. CDR1 and CDR2 from the germline V gene are SGHVS and FNYEAQ. This CDR3 has 13 residues. V was trimmed by 4 bases and J by 8 bases, leaving 14 bases between them. In DNA, the CDR3 is TGTGCCAGCAGCTCCGCAGGGTATCAAGGCTACACCTTC. Translated, it gives CASSSAGYQGYTF.

This clone has a single count. This chain links TRBV4-2 with TRBJ1-1, with 8 bases matching TRBD1. Trimming took 2 bases from V and 8 from J; bases not matched to a gene: 7. The CDR3 is 14 residues long. CDR1 and CDR2 (germline): LGHNA, YNFKEQ. The CDR3 protein is CASSQQGAAAEAFF. In DNA form, the CDR3 reads TGTGCCAGCAGCCAACAGGGGGCGGCAGCCGAAGCTTTCTTT.

This clone appeared a single time. The chain recombines TRBV28 with TRBJ1-1; the D gene is possibly TRBD1 (6 bases). Between the trimmed V and J ends, which lost 5 bases and 1 base, there was a span of 11 bases. This CDR3 contains 14 residues. In germline, CDR1 is MDHEN, CDR2 SYDVKM. CDR3 amino acids: CASSQPQGNTEAFF. For the CDR3, the DNA is TGTGCCAGCAGTCAGCCACAGGGGAACACTGAAGCTTTCTTT.

This clone was picked up one time. The chain combines TRBV2 with TRBJ2-2; possible D gene TRBD2, 6 bases. The germline V gene has CDR1 SNHLY and CDR2 FYNNEI. Deletions cut 0 bases from V and 4 bases from J, with 6 bases between. The CDR3 is made up of 14 amino acids. The CDR3 DNA sequence: TGTGCCAGCAGTGAAGCGCGGGGCACCGGGGAGCTGTTTTTT. Translated, it gives CASSEARGTGELFF.

The chain combines TRBV9 with TRBJ2-3; perhaps TRBD1 as D (5 bases). This CDR3 is 15 amino acids long. The germline V gene encodes CDR1 SGDLS and CDR2 YYNGEE. V was trimmed by 4 bases and J by 2 bases, leaving 14 bases between them. CDR3 protein: CASSPWGGNTDTQYF. The CDR3 nucleotides read TGTGCCAGCAGCCCCTGGGGCGGAAACACAGATACGCAGTATTTT.

This CDR3 is CASSSSRVEETQYF. The CDR3 DNA reads TGTGCCAGCAGTAGCAGCAGGGTGGAAGAGACCCAGTACTTC. This chain links TRBV25-1 with TRBJ2-5, with TRBD1 as a possible D gene (5 bases). The germline V and J ends were trimmed by 5 bases and 3 bases, with 13 bases remaining between them. The CDR3 is made up of 14 amino acids. The V gene's germline CDR1 is MGHDK and CDR2 SYGVNS.

The CDR3 DNA reads as TGTGCCAGCAGCTTAGGGGCTGCCGGGGAGCTGTTTTTT. Translated, it gives CASSLGAAGELFF. The V call is TRBV11-2, the J call TRBJ2-2, with D unresolved. The CDR3 is 13 residues long. V lost 1 base to trimming and J lost 6 bases, with 6 bases between them. CDR1 and CDR2 (germline): SGHAT, FQNNGV. The entire variable domain, with the rest obtained from reference TRBV11-2 and TRBJ2-2, is as follows: EAGVAQSPRYKIIEKRQSVAFWCNPISGHATLYWYQQILGQGPKLLIQFQNNGVVDDSQLPKDRFSAERLKGVDSTLKIQPAKLEDSAVYLCASSLGAAGELFFGEGSRLTVL.